The source of this T cell receptor beta chain is a study of T cells after yellow fever vaccination. General observations from the study: Overlap between CD4 and CD8 compartments was detected for a small share of clonotypes. The study noted that FACS-sorted repertoires could contain abundant clonotypes contaminating from the bulk population. A large majority of primary-vaccination clones showed up again after the booster (approximately 95% CD4, 75% to 90% CD8).

On this clonotype itself: Its antigen is not identified.

The CDR3 has 14 amino acids. Generation of TCR cDNA used 5'RACE template switching (which added a universal primer site and UMIs). TCRdb re-called the 5' RACE reads with MiXCR, one entry per CDR3 protein. The sample has 120,000 or so distinct CDR3 sequences, about 16% seen once; the top ten hold more than 40%. The clonotype was recovered from a young man who received the YFV17D yellow fever vaccine. The material sequenced was CD8+ T cells sorted from PBMCs, taken 5 days after the yellow fever booster vaccination. This rearrangement joins TRBV21-1 to TRBJ2-7; the D segment call TRBD2 is taken from the table without a DNA check. TRBV21-1 is described as a pseudogene. CDR3 protein: CASSKYKGLYEQYV. The CDR3 DNA follows: TGTGCCAGCAGCAAATATAAGGGCCTCTACGAGCAGTACGTC.